This T cell receptor (beta chain) was identified in a study of cytomegalovirus exposure and HLA in healthy donors. Study results and caveats: When the data were analyzed later, several of the most significant clusters appeared to be linked to common viral pathogens.

Turning to this clone: No antigen is known for it.

There are 15 residues in the CDR3. The V and J ends lost 5 bases and 6 bases, in that order; junction bases with no gene match: 10. Germline-derived CDR1 and CDR2 are SQVTM and ANQGSEA. PCR employed 60 Vbeta and 13 Jbeta primers. The table came from immunoSEQ multiplex PCR; TCRdb's copy has only in-frame clones and leaves some out. The sample has around 70,000 clones, less than 80% seen once. Sequenced input: PBMCs. The origin of this receptor is a woman aged 40 to 50 in good health and CMV-seropositive. The chain has TRBV29-1 and TRBJ2-1; 10 bases align to TRBD1. The CDR3 coding sequence is TGCAGCGTTTACCCCGGGACAGGGGTGAGCAATGAGCAGTTCTTC. It translates to CSVYPGTGVSNEQFF.